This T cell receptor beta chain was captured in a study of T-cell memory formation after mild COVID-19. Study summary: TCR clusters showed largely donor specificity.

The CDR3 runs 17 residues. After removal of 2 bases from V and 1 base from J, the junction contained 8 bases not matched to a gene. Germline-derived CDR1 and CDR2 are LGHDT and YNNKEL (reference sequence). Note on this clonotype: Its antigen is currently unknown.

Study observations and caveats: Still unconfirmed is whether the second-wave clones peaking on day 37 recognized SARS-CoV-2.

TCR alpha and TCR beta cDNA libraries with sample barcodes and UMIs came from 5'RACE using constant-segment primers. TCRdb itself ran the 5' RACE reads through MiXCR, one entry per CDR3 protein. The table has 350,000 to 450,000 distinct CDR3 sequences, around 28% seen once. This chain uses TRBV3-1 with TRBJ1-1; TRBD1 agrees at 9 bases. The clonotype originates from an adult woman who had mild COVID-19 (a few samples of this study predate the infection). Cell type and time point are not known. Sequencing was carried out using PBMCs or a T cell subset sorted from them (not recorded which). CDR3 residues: CASSQYGTGLRNTEAFF. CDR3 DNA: TGTGCCAGCAGCCAATACGGGACAGGGTTGCGGAACACTGAAGCTTTCTTT.